The entry below describes one T cell receptor (beta chain). What it binds is unknown. This specimen belongs to a study of lymphopenia after photon versus proton radiotherapy. Study findings and constraints: Post-nadir diversity loss with photons came from oligoclonal expansion, particularly CD8+ Temra cells. Proton therapy kept repertoires fairly stable, unlike photons, which gained effector/memory cells.

Germline V gene data show CDR1 as GTSNPN and CDR2 as SVGIG (reference sequence). Trimming shortened V by 4 bases and J by 6 bases, and 7 bases separated the two germline ends. The CDR3 contains 11 residues. Repertoires were generated with immunoSEQ multiplex PCR, while TCRdb's copy carries only in-frame clones and drops some. The table has 70,000 or so clones, 80% to 95% seen once. The sequence was obtained from a woman between 35 and 50 years old with cholangiocarcinoma. The genes are TRBV30 and TRBJ2-1; D is undetermined. Material: peripheral blood, obtained from a patient treated with photon-based radiotherapy. This chain's CDR3 is CAWTRVNEQFF. DNA for the CDR3: TGTGCCTGGACTAGGGTCAATGAGCAGTTCTTC.